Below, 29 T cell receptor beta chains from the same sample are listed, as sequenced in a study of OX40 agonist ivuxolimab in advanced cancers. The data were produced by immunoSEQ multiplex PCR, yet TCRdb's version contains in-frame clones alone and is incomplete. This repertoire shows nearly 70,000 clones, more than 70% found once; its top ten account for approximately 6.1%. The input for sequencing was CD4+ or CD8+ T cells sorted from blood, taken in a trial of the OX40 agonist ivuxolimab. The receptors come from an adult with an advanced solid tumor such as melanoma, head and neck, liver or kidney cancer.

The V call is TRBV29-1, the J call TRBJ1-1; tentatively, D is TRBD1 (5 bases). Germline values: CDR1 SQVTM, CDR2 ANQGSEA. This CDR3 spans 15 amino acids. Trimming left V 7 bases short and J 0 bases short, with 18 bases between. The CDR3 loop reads CSARAGWAMNTEAFF. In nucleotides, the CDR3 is TGCAGCGCCAGGGCCGGGTGGGCCATGAACACTGAAGCTTTCTTT. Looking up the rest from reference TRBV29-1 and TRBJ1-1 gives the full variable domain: SAVISQKPSRDICQRGTSLTIQCQVDSQVTMMFWYRQQPGQSLTLIATANQGSEATYESGFVIDKFPISRPNLTFSTLTVSNMSPEDSSIYLCSARAGWAMNTEAFFGQGTRLTVV.

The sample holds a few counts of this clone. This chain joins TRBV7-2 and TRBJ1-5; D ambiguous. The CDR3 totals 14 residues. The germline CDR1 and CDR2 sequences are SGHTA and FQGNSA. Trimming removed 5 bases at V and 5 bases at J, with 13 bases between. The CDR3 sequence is CASSQVRGDQPQHF. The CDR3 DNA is TGTGCCAGCAGCCAGGTTCGGGGAGATCAGCCCCAGCATTTT.

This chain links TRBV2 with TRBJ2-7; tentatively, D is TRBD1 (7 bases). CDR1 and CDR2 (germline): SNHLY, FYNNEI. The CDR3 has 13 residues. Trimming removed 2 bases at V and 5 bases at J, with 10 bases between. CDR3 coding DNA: TGTGCCAGCAGTGAACAGGGGGGCGACGAGCAGTACTTC. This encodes CASSEQGGDEQYF.

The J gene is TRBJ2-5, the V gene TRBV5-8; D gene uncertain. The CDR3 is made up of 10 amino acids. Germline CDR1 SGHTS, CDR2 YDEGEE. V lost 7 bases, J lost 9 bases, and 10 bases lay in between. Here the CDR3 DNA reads TGTGCCAGCCCCCGAATGGCCCAGTACTTC. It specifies CASPRMAQYF.

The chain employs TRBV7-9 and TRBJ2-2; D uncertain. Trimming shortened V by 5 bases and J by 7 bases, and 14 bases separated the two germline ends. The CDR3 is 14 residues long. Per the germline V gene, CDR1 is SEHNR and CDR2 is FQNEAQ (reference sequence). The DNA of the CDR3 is TGTGCCAGCAGCCAAAGTTCACGGATCGGGGAGCTGTTTTTT. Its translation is CASSQSSRIGELFF. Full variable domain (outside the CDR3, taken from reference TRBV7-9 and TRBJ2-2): DTGVSQNPRHKITKRGQNVTFRCDPISEHNRLYWYRQTLGQGPEFLTYFQNEAQLEKSRLLSDRFSAERPKGSFSTLEIQRTEQGDSAMYLCASSQSSRIGELFFGEGSRLTVL.

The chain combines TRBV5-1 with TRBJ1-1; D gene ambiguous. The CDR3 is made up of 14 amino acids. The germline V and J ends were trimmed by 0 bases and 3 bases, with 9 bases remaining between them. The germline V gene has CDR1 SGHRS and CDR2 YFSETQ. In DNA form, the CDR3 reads TGCGCCAGCAGCTTGGTGGGAGGCTACACTGAAGCTTTCTTT. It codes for CASSLVGGYTEAFF.

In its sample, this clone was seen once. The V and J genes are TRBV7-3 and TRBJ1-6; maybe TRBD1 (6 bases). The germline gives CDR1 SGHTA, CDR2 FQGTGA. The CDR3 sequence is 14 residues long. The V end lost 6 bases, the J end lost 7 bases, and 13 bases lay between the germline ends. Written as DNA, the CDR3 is TGTGCCAGCAGACTTGGACAGCAGAATTCACCCCTCCACTTT. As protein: CASRLGQQNSPLHF.

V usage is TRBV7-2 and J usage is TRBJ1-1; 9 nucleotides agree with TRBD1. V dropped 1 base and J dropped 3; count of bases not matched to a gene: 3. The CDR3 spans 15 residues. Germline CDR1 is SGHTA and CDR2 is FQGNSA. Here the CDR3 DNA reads TGTGCCAGCAGCTTAGTTGGGACAGGGTACACTGAAGCTTTCTTT. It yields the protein CASSLVGTGYTEAFF.

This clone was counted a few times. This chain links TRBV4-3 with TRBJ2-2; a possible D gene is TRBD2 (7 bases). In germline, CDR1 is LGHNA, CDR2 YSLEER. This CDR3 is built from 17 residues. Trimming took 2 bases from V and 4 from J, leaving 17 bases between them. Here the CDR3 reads CASSQLTGGATTGELFF. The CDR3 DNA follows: TGCGCCAGCAGCCAATTAACGGGGGGCGCGACCACCGGGGAGCTGTTTTTT.

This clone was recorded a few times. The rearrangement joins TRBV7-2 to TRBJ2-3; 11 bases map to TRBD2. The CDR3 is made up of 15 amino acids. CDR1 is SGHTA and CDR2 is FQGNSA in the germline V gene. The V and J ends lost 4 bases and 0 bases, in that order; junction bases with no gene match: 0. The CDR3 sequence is CASSWTSGSTDTQYF. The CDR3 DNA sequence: TGTGCCAGCAGCTGGACTAGCGGGAGCACAGATACGCAGTATTTT.

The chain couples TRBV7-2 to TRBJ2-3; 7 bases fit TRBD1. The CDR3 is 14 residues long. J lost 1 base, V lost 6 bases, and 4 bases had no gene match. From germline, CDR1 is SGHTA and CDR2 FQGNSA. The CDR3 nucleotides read TGTGCCAGCAGGCCCGGGACAGGCACAGATACGCAGTATTTT. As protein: CASRPGTGTDTQYF.

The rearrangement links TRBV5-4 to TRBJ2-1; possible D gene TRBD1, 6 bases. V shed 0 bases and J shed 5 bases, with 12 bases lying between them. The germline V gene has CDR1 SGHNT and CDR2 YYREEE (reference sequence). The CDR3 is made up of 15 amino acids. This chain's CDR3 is CASSLEAGANNEQFF. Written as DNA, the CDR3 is TGTGCCAGCAGCTTGGAGGCAGGGGCGAACAATGAGCAGTTCTTC.

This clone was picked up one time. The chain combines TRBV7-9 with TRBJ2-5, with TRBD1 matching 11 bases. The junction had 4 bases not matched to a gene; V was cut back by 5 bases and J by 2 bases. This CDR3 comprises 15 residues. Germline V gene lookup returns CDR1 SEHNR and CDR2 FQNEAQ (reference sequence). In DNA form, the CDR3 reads TGTGCCAGCAGCCCTGGGACAGGGGGGCAAGAGACCCAGTACTTC. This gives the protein CASSPGTGGQETQYF.

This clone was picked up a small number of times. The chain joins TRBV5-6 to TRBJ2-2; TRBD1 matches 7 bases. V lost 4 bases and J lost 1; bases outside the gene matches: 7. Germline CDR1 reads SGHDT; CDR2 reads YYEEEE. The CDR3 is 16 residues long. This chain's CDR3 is CASSLRRTGNTGELFF. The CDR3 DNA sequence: TGTGCCAGCAGCCTACGAAGGACAGGGAACACCGGGGAGCTGTTTTTT.

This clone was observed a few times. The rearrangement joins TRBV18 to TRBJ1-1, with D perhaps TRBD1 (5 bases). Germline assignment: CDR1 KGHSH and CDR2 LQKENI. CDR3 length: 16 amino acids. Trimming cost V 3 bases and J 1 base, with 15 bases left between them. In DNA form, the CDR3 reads TGTGCCAGCTCACCTTATCGAGGGGCGCGGAACACTGAAGCTTTCTTT. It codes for CASSPYRGARNTEAFF.

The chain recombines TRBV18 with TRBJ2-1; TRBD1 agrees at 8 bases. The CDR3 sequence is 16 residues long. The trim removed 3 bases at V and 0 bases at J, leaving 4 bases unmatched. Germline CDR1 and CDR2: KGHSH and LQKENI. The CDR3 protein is CASSPEDRASYNEQFF. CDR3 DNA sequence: TGTGCCAGCTCACCTGAGGACAGGGCCTCCTACAATGAGCAGTTCTTC.

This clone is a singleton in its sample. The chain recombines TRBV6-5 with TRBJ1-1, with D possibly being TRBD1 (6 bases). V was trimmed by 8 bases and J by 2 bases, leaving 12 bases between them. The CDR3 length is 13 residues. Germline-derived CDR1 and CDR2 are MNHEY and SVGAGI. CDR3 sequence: CASGDRINTEAFF. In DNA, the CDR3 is TGTGCCAGCGGCGACAGGATAAACACTGAAGCTTTCTTT.

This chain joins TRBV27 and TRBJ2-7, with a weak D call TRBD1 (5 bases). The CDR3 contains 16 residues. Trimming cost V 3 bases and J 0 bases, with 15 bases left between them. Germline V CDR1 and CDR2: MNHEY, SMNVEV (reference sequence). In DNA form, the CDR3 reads TGTGCCAGCAGTTTGCCAGGGTGGTCGGTCTCCTACGAGCAGTACTTC. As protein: CASSLPGWSVSYEQYF.

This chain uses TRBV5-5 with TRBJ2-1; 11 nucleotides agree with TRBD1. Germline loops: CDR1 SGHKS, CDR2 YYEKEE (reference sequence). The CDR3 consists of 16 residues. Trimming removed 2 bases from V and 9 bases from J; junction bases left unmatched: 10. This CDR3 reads CASSFSGTGGVGEQFF. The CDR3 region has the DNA TGTGCCAGCAGCTTTTCGGGGACAGGGGGAGTAGGTGAGCAGTTCTTC.

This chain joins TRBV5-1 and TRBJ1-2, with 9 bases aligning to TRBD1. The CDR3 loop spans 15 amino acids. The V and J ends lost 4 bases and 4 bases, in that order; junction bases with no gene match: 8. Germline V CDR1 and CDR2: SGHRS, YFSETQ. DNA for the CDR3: TGCGCCAGCAGCGACCCGGGACAGGGTGGCTATGGCTACACCTTC. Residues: CASSDPGQGGYGYTF.

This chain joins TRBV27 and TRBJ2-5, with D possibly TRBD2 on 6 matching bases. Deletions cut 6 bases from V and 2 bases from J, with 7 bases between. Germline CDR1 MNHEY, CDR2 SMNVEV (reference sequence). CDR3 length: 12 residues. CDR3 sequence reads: CASRGLQETQYF. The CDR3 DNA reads TGTGCCAGCAGGGGACTGCAAGAGACCCAGTACTTC.

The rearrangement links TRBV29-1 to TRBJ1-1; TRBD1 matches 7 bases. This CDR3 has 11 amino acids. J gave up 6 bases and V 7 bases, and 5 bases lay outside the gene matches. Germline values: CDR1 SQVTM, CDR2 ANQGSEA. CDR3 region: CSGRRGAEAFF. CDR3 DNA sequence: TGCAGCGGTCGCAGGGGGGCTGAAGCTTTCTTT.

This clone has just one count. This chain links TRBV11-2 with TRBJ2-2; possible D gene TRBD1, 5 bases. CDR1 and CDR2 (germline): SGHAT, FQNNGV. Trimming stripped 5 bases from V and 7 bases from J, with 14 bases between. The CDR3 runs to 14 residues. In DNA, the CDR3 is TGTGCCAGCAGCCACGTAACGACAGTCGGGGAGCTGTTTTTT. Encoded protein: CASSHVTTVGELFF.

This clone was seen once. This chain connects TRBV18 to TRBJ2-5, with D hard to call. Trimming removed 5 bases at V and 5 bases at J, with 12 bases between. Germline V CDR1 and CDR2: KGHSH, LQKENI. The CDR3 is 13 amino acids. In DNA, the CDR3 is TGTGCCAGCTCATCCCCCGCCACGGAGACCCAGTACTTC. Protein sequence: CASSSPATETQYF.

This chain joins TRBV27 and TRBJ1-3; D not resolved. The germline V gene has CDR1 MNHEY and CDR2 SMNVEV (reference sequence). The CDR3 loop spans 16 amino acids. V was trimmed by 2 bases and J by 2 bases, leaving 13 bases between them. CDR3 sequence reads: CASSLRRPGTGNTIYF. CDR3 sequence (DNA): TGTGCCAGCAGTTTAAGACGGCCGGGGACTGGAAACACCATATATTTT.

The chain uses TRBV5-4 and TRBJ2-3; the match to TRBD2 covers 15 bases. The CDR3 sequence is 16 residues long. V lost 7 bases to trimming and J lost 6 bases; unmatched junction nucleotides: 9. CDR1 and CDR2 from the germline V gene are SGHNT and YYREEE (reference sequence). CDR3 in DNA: TGTGCCAGCTTCCGGACTAGCGGGGGGGCCTCCGATACGCAGTATTTT. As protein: CASFRTSGGASDTQYF.

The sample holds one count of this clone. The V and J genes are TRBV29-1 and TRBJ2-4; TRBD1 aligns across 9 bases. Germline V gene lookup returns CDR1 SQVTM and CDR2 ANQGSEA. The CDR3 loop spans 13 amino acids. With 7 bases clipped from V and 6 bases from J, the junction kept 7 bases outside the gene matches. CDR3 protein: CSGTGAGGNIQYF. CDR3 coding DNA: TGCAGCGGGACAGGGGCGGGTGGAAACATTCAGTACTTC.

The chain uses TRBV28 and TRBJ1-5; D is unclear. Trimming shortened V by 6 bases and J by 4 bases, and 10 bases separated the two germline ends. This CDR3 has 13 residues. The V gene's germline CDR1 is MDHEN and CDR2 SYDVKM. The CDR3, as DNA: TGTGCCAGCAGCCCACTGAATAATCAGCCCCAGCATTTT. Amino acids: CASSPLNNQPQHF.

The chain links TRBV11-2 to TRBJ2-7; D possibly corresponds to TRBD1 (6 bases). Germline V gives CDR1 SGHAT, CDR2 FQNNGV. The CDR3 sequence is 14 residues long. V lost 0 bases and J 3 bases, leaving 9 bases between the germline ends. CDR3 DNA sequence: TGTGCCAGCAGCTTAGATGGGGGCCTCTACGAGCAGTACTTC. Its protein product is CASSLDGGLYEQYF.